The 12 T cell receptor beta chains presented below share a single source sample, sequenced in a study of CD8+ T cells in alopecia areata. Pooled cells of cutaneous lymph node origin were sorted on CD4, CD8alpha, NKG2D, NKG2ACE and other markers. It was cDNA, reverse transcribed from extracted RNA, that served as the sequencing template. Using immunoSEQ multiplex PCR, the repertoire was profiled, and TCRdb retains in-frame clones only, with some absent. The data show under 350,000 clones, with none appearing a single time. Sequencing input: CD4+ T cells sorted from a lymph node. The origin of the receptors is a C3H/HeJ mouse with alopecia areata. The mouse line has the MHC haplotype H2-k.

In regard to this clone: Gene names are mouse gene names. The sequenced CDR3 bases are TGCACCTGCAGTGTCGGGACTGGGGGCTCCTAT. Its protein product is CTCSVGTGGSY. In full, the CDR3 reads CTCSVGTGGSYEQYF. The chain couples TRBV1 to TRBJ2-7; 11 nucleotides line up with TRBD2. Read sequence stops 4 residues before the CDR3 end, and the germline J gene provides the missing end. The CDR3 is made up of 15 amino acids. The V gene end was trimmed by 4 bases and the J gene end by 0 bases; junction bases not matched to a gene: 2. Germline V lookup: CDR1 NSQYPW, CDR2 LRSPGD (reference sequence). Full variable domain (rest looked up from reference TRBV1 and TRBJ2-7): VTLLEQNPRWRLVPRGQAVNLRCILKNSQYPWMSWYQQDLQKQLQWLFTLRSPGDKEVKSLPGADYLATRVTDTELRLQVANMSQGRTLYCTCSVGTGGSYEQYFGPGTRLTVL.

This clone has more than one count but fewer than ten. The germline and genes are mouse ones. The read terminates 4 residues before the CDR3 end, so the remaining end is supplied by the germline J gene. V and J are TRBV13-1 and TRBJ2-7; 9 positions match TRBD1. The CDR3 runs 13 residues. CDR1 and CDR2 from the germline V gene are NSHNY and SYGAGN. The CDR3 DNA, read in part, is TGTGCCAGCAAGACAGGGGGGGAATAT. It yields the protein CASKTGGEY. Given in full, the CDR3 is CASKTGGEYEQYF.

This clone has a count of ten or more. The genes are named according to mouse. The CDR3 end is not reached by the read, which stops 4 residues before it; the germline J gene fills it in. The chain recombines TRBV17 with TRBJ2-5; a possible D gene is TRBD1 (6 bases). CDR3 length: 13 residues. Germline loops: CDR1 MNHDT, CDR2 YYDKIL. V was shortened by 6 bases and J by 0 bases, with 7 bases between the two germline ends. The CDR3 here is CASRQGNQDTQYF. The covered CDR3 bases are TGTGCTAGCAGACAGGGCAACCAAGAC.

Remarks on this clone: Mouse gene names and germline throughout. The CDR3 goes on 4 residues after the read ends, and that part is filled in from the germline J gene. The chain carries TRBV13-1 and TRBJ2-1; 10 nucleotides match TRBD1. With V trimmed by 1 base and J by 4 bases, 5 bases remained unmatched. Germline V gives CDR1 NSHNY, CDR2 SYGAGN. The length of the CDR3 is 16 residues. CDR3 bases read: TGTGCCAGCAGTGATCTTGGACAGGGGGAATATGCT. Encoded protein: CASSDLGQGEYA. The full CDR3 protein is CASSDLGQGEYAEQFF.

This clone was seen more than once but under ten times. Mouse gene names and germline throughout. The read stops 4 residues short of the end of the CDR3; the missing end is completed from the germline J gene. Other DNA sequences within the sample encode an identical CDR3. The V call is TRBV13-2, the J call TRBJ2-1; D remains unclear. CDR1 is NNHNN and CDR2 is SYGAGS in the germline V gene (reference sequence). The ends were cut back, 0 bases at V and 0 bases at J, with 4 bases in the middle. CDR3 length equals 14 residues. The CDR3 is CASGDVGNYAEQFF. Incomplete CDR3 DNA: TGTGCCAGCGGTGATGTGGGTAACTATGCT.

This clone has more than one count but fewer than ten. The germline and genes are mouse ones. The read terminates 4 residues before the CDR3 end, so the remaining end is supplied by the germline J gene. This CDR3 is also generated by other DNA sequences in the sample. The V call is TRBV5, the J call TRBJ2-5, with TRBD2 matching 8 bases. The CDR3 loop spans 13 amino acids. Per the germline V gene, CDR1 is LGHNA and CDR2 is YNLKQL (reference sequence). CDR3 DNA, as far as it was read: TGTGCCAGCAGCCTGACTGGGGTGGAC. This sequence encodes CASSLTGVD. The whole CDR3 region reads CASSLTGVDTQYF.

This clone showed up just a few times. Mouse gene names and germline throughout. Read coverage stops 4 residues before the CDR3 terminus; the germline J gene supplies the remainder. The chain uses TRBV19 and TRBJ1-2; D is ambiguous. The V end lost 1 base, the J end lost 1 base, and 5 bases lay between the germline ends. This CDR3 region has 13 residues. Germline CDR1 and CDR2: FNHDT and SITEND (reference sequence). CDR3 in amino acids: CASSITRNSDYTF. The sequenced part of the CDR3 DNA is TGTGCCAGCAGTATAACCAGAAACTCC.

A remark on this clone: The gene symbols are mouse symbols. With the read ending 4 residues before the CDR3 end, the germline J gene is used to fill in that end. The same CDR3 also results from other DNA sequences found in this sample. The V call is TRBV12-1, the J call TRBJ1-2; 7 bases align to TRBD1. CDR1 and CDR2 from the germline V gene are SGHSN and HYEKVE. This CDR3 contains 13 residues. J was trimmed by 4 bases and V by 0 bases; bases with no gene match: 1. The part of the CDR3 DNA that was read is TGTGCCAGCTCTCTCGCAGGGGGCTCC. Translated: CASSLAGGS. The CDR3 as a whole reads CASSLAGGSDYTF.

This clone was seen a handful of times. The genes and germline here are from mouse. The CDR3 end lies 4 residues beyond the end of the read and is filled in from the germline J gene. The chain uses TRBV13-3 and TRBJ1-2; 10 bases are shared with TRBD1. J gave up 4 bases and V 3 bases, and 3 bases lay outside the gene matches. Germline CDR1 and CDR2: NNHDY and SYVADS. This CDR3 is built from 14 residues. The CDR3 loop reads CASSARQGASDYTF. The CDR3 DNA, read in part, is TGTGCCAGCAGTGCGAGACAGGGGGCCTCC.

Comment on this clone: The genes and germline here are from mouse. The read terminates 4 residues ahead of where the CDR3 ends, so the germline J gene completes it. Other DNA sequences of this sample code for an identical CDR3. The chain links TRBV17 to TRBJ2-5, with TRBD2 matching 7 bases. Germline V CDR1 and CDR2: MNHDT, YYDKIL. The CDR3 loop spans 13 amino acids. V shed 8 bases and J 3 bases; nucleotides not matched to a gene: 5. The sequenced CDR3 bases are TGTGCTAGCTCAAGACTGGGTCAAGAC. It encodes CASSRLGQD. The entire CDR3 sequence reads CASSRLGQDTQYF.

The table lists this clone with many counts. Gene and germline names: mouse. The observed sequence ends 4 residues before the CDR3 terminus, with the missing tail filled in from the germline J gene. The gene calls are TRBV17 and TRBJ2-3; the match to TRBD2 covers 7 bases. Germline loops: CDR1 MNHDT, CDR2 YYDKIL. Trimming removed 2 bases from V and 3 bases from J; junction bases left unmatched: 5. CDR3 length: 15 amino acids. The sequenced CDR3 bases are TGTGCTAGCAGTAGAACGCTGGGGGACGCAGAA. This encodes CASSRTLGDAE. The full CDR3 is CASSRTLGDAETLYF. Full variable domain (outside the CDR3, taken from reference TRBV17 and TRBJ2-3): DTTVKQNPRYKLARVGKPVNLICSQTMNHDTMYWYQKKPNQAPKLLLFYYDKILNREADTFEKFQSSRPNNSFCSLYIGSAGLEYSAMYLCASSRTLGDAETLYFGSGTRLTVL.

There are many counts of this clone. Gene names are the mouse ones. The missing CDR3 end, 4 residues past where the read stops, is filled in from the germline J gene. The rearrangement uses TRBV17 and TRBJ2-1, with 7 positions matching TRBD1. The CDR3 sequence is 13 residues long. V was pared by 5 bases and J by 4 bases, with 2 bases of the junction left unmatched. In germline, CDR1 is MNHDT, CDR2 YYDKIL. CDR3 DNA (partial): TGTGCTAGCAGTCCGGGACAGTATGCT. Translation: CASSPGQYA. The complete CDR3 sequence is CASSPGQYAEQFF.